Listed here are 8 T cell receptor beta chains from one sample, sequenced in a study of Ad26.COV2.S vaccination and SARS-CoV-2 variants. This table comes from immunoSEQ multiplex PCR, and its TCRdb copy is limited to in-frame clones, with some not included. The data hold under 500,000 clones, with roughly 90% observed a single time. Treatment denoted: 19 received Ad26.COV2.S at low or high dose, single or two shots; 5 received placebo; per-sample allocation not given. All samples were drawn on day 63, counting from the first vaccine or placebo injection. The specimen was peripheral blood, collected in a trial of Ad26.COV2.S vaccine versus placebo. The receptor source for this set is a person aged 18-65 years who received the Ad26.COV2.S COVID-19 vaccine or a placebo.

The CDR3 sequence is CASSLATGDTYEQYF. The CDR3 DNA is TGTGCCAGCAGTCTTGCCACAGGGGATACCTACGAGCAGTACTTC. The V gene is TRBV7-6, the J gene TRBJ2-7; TRBD1 matches at 7 bases. The germline V gene has CDR1 SGHVS and CDR2 FNYEAQ. This CDR3 has 15 amino acids. V lost 6 bases to trimming and J lost 2 bases; unmatched junction nucleotides: 10.

The chain is built from TRBV12-3 or TRBV12-4 and TRBJ2-3; weak D call: TRBD1 (6 bases). The CDR3 length is 11 residues. V shed 6 bases and J shed 5 bases, with 6 bases lying between them. The CDR3 spells CASSRGDTQYF. The CDR3 DNA reads as TGTGCCAGCAGCAGGGGAGATACGCAGTATTTT.

The sample holds a few counts of this clone. The V and J genes are TRBV3-1 (or the pseudogene TRBV3-2) and TRBJ1-1; possibly TRBD1 for D (5 bases). Trimming removed 7 bases from V and 3 bases from J, with 12 bases in between. This CDR3 comprises 13 residues. Germline assignment: CDR1 LGHDT and CDR2 YNNKEL (reference sequence). The CDR3 loop reads CASTVGGDTEAFF. The CDR3 DNA follows: TGTGCCAGCACGGTCGGGGGGGACACTGAAGCTTTCTTT.

The V and J genes are TRBV11-2 and TRBJ1-6; 10 positions agree with TRBD1. CDR1 and CDR2 (germline): SGHAT, FQNNGV. The CDR3 has 15 amino acids. V trimming: 3 bases; J trimming: 7 bases; junction bases outside the gene matches: 3. CDR3 residues: CASSLGDRGNSPLHF. For the CDR3, the DNA is TGTGCCAGCAGCTTGGGGGACAGGGGAAATTCACCCCTCCACTTT.

The chain recombines TRBV18 with TRBJ2-7; 10 positions match TRBD1. This CDR3 has 17 residues. Trimming cost V 4 bases and J 4 bases; bases outside gene matches: 13. Germline-derived CDR1 and CDR2 are KGHSH and LQKENI. The CDR3 is CASSLQAPTGGRYEQYF. CDR3 coding DNA: TGTGCCAGCTCACTCCAAGCGCCGACAGGGGGCAGGTACGAGCAGTACTTC.

The chain combines TRBV27 with TRBJ1-6, with TRBD1 identical over 9 bases. The ends lost 4 bases at V and 0 bases at J; junction bases unmatched: 4. This CDR3 comprises 17 residues. Germline V CDR1 and CDR2: MNHEY, SMNVEV (reference sequence). CDR3 protein: CASSSGTGSSYNSPLHF. CDR3 nucleotide sequence: TGTGCCAGCAGTTCCGGGACAGGGAGCTCCTATAATTCACCCCTCCACTTT.

The chain uses TRBV5-1 and TRBJ2-1, with a weak D call TRBD2 (6 bases). Trimming shortened V by 4 bases and J by 3 bases, and 14 bases separated the two germline ends. Germline V CDR1 and CDR2: SGHRS, YFSETQ. The length of the CDR3 is 15 residues. The CDR3 sequence: CASSETGTVYNEQFF. The CDR3 bases are TGCGCCAGCAGCGAAACCGGGACTGTCTACAATGAGCAGTTCTTC.

A single count supports this clone. V and J are TRBV7-8 and TRBJ2-1; D unclear. This CDR3 spans 15 amino acids. CDR1 and CDR2 from the germline V gene are SGHVS and FQNEAQ. Trimming pared 1 base from V and 0 bases from J, leaving 7 bases between. The CDR3 is CASSLDPSSYNEQFF. DNA of the CDR3: TGTGCCAGCAGCTTAGACCCGAGCTCCTACAATGAGCAGTTCTTC.